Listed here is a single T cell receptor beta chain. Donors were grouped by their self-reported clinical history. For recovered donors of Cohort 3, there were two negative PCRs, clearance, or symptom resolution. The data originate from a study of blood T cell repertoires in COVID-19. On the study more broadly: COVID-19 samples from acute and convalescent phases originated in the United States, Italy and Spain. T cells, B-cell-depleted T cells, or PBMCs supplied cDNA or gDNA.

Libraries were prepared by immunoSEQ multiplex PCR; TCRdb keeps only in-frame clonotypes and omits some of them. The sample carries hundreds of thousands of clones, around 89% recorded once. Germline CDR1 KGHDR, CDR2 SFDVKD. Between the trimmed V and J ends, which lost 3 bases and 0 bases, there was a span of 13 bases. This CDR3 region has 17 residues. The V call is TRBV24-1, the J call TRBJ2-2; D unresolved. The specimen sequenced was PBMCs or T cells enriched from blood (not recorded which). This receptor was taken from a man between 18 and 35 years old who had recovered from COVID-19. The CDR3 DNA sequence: TGTGCCACCAGTGATGGTGCGGAACGAACGAACACCGGGGAGCTGTTTTTT. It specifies CATSDGAERTNTGELFF.